The 22 T cell receptor beta chains below come from one sample, sequenced in a study of graft-versus-host responses after intestinal transplantation. Antigens of these TCRs are unknown. The table came from immunoSEQ multiplex PCR; TCRdb's copy has only in-frame clones and leaves some out. The sample shows 60,000 to 75,000 clones, 80% to 90% of them seen only once. Sample: unstimulated CD8+ T cells sorted from spleen or lymph node cells, taken before intestinal transplant. The source is a human donor who received an intestinal transplant.

This clone was observed a single time. V is TRBV5-1 and J is TRBJ2-7, with D perhaps TRBD2 (5 bases). From germline, CDR1 is SGHRS and CDR2 YFSETQ. V was trimmed by 4 bases and J by 6 bases, leaving 20 bases between them. This CDR3 contains 15 residues. The CDR3 spells CASSIATGILTEQYF. The CDR3 bases are TGCGCCAGCAGCATCGCTACCGGGATCCTAACCGAGCAGTACTTC.

J is TRBJ2-2 and V is TRBV27; TRBD1 agrees at 11 bases. Germline V gene data show CDR1 as MNHEY and CDR2 as SMNVEV (reference sequence). This CDR3 spans 16 amino acids. V dropped 0 bases and J dropped 6; count of bases not matched to a gene: 3. The chain's CDR3 is CASSLSGQGAPGELFF. DNA of the CDR3: TGTGCCAGCAGTTTATCAGGACAGGGGGCGCCCGGGGAGCTGTTTTTT.

This sequence joins TRBV29-1 and TRBJ2-7; TRBD1 matches at 7 bases. This CDR3 is 11 amino acids long. Germline V lookup: CDR1 SQVTM, CDR2 ANQGSEA. V shed 7 bases and J 2 bases; nucleotides not matched to a gene: 2. This chain's CDR3 is CSGGTAYEQYF. As DNA, the CDR3 is TGCAGCGGTGGGACAGCCTACGAGCAGTACTTC.

This chain connects TRBV5-6 to TRBJ2-4, with D maybe TRBD2 (5 bases). Trimming removed 4 bases from V and 8 bases from J, with 16 bases in between. This CDR3 region has 14 residues. From germline, CDR1 is SGHDT and CDR2 YYEEEE. The DNA of the CDR3 is TGTGCCAGCAGCGCGCCCCAAACGAGGGACATTCAGTACTTC. Its translation is CASSAPQTRDIQYF.

This chain links TRBV4-1 with TRBJ1-3; D gene ambiguous. The CDR3 is made up of 15 amino acids. Trimming stripped 4 bases from V and 4 bases from J, with 14 bases between. Germline V gives CDR1 MGHRA, CDR2 YSYEKL. The CDR3 region is CASSPSASPGNTIYF. The CDR3 region has the DNA TGCGCCAGCAGCCCTTCCGCGAGCCCGGGAAACACCATATATTTT.

This chain connects TRBV11-2 to TRBJ1-6; no firm D call. Trimming cost V 3 bases and J 7 bases, with 13 bases left between them. This CDR3 has 15 residues. CDR1 SGHAT and CDR2 FQNNGV come from the germline V gene. DNA for the CDR3: TGTGCCAGCAGCTTTCTATCACAGAGCAATTCACCCCTCCACTTT. Its translation is CASSFLSQSNSPLHF.

This sequence joins TRBV5-4 and TRBJ2-3; D might be TRBD2 (5 bases). From germline, CDR1 is SGHNT and CDR2 YYREEE (reference sequence). This CDR3 contains 14 residues. V lost 4 bases and J lost 3, with 12 bases in between. The CDR3 protein is CASSHTGMTDTQYF. CDR3 sequence (DNA): TGTGCCAGCAGCCATACCGGGATGACAGATACGCAGTATTTT.

V is TRBV6-1 and J is TRBJ1-1; 8 bases fit TRBD1. The CDR3 runs 13 residues. The V gene end was trimmed by 11 bases and the J gene end by 1 base; junction bases not matched to a gene: 6. CDR1 and CDR2 (germline): MNHNS, SASEGT. The CDR3 protein is CAGRQGKNTEAFF. The CDR3 DNA reads as TGTGCCGGACGACAGGGGAAGAACACTGAAGCTTTCTTT.

In its sample, this clone was seen once. The chain couples TRBV10-1 to TRBJ2-7; 7 bases are shared with TRBD1. This CDR3 has 14 residues. The V gene's germline CDR1 is WNHNN and CDR2 SYGVQD (reference sequence). Trimming took 4 bases from V and 4 from J; bases not matched to a gene: 7. CDR3 protein: CASSGGQDIYEQYF. The CDR3, as DNA: TGCGCCAGCAGTGGAGGACAGGACATTTACGAGCAGTACTTC.

DNA for the CDR3: TGCGCCAGCAGTGAGTTACCCCGGGAAAAGATTGTCGGGGAGCTGTTTTTT. Its translation is CASSELPREKIVGELFF. The chain joins TRBV10-2 to TRBJ2-2; perhaps TRBD2 as D (5 bases). The CDR3 has 17 amino acids. Trimming cost V 1 base and J 7 bases, with 19 bases left between them. CDR1 and CDR2 (germline): WSHSY, SAAADI.

This chain links TRBV27 with TRBJ2-7; D is ambiguous. CDR1 is MNHEY, CDR2 SMNVEV, per germline (reference sequence). Trimming pared 4 bases from V and 0 bases from J, leaving 7 bases between. The CDR3 extends over 13 amino acids. The CDR3 protein is CASSYAPSYEQYF. The CDR3 nucleotides read TGTGCCAGCAGTTACGCGCCCTCCTACGAGCAGTACTTC.

V is TRBV10-3 and J is TRBJ2-7, with D maybe TRBD2 (5 bases). V was clipped by 8 bases and J by 5 bases, with 13 bases between them. Germline-derived CDR1 and CDR2 are ENHRY and SYGVKD. The CDR3 contains 12 residues. CDR3 nucleotides: TGTGCCATCGGCCGCGGGCTCCACGAGCAGTACTTC. This codes for CAIGRGLHEQYF.

J is TRBJ2-3 and V is TRBV2; 9 bases are shared with TRBD1. After removal of 5 bases from V and 2 bases from J, the junction contained 8 bases not matched to a gene. CDR3 size: 16 residues. The germline V gene has CDR1 SNHLY and CDR2 FYNNEI. This chain's CDR3 is CASSFPQGANTDTQYF. Written as DNA, the CDR3 is TGTGCCAGCAGTTTCCCACAGGGGGCCAACACAGATACGCAGTATTTT.

The gene calls are TRBV19 and TRBJ1-2, with 8 positions matching TRBD1. Germline V gives CDR1 LNHDA, CDR2 SQIVND (reference sequence). The junction had 6 bases not matched to a gene; V was cut back by 8 bases and J by 4 bases. The CDR3 consists of 13 residues. Here the CDR3 DNA reads TGTGCCAGTGTGCCAGGGGGCGGCTATGGCTACACCTTC. Its translation is CASVPGGGYGYTF.

This chain uses TRBV29-1 with TRBJ1-3; D remains ambiguous. Trimming stripped 2 bases from V and 0 bases from J, with 14 bases between. CDR1 is SQVTM, CDR2 ANQGSEA, per germline. The CDR3 covers 16 residues. CDR3: CSVEIIPEASGNTIYF. In DNA, the CDR3 is TGCAGCGTTGAAATTATTCCCGAAGCCTCTGGAAACACCATATATTTT.

The chain recombines TRBV7-8 with TRBJ1-3, with 8 bases aligning to TRBD1. Germline CDR1 SGHVS, CDR2 FQNEAQ. The CDR3 loop spans 16 amino acids. Trimming cost V 4 bases and J 4 bases; bases outside gene matches: 9. CDR3 residues: CASSYTAGGSGNTIYF. The CDR3 coding sequence is TGTGCCAGCAGCTACACAGCAGGGGGCTCAGGAAACACCATATATTTT.

The chain uses TRBV5-1 and TRBJ2-3, with 8 bases aligning to TRBD2. The germline V gene has CDR1 SGHRS and CDR2 YFSETQ. The CDR3 has 15 residues. V was pared by 4 bases and J by 0 bases, with 4 bases of the junction left unmatched. The CDR3, as DNA: TGCGCCAGCAGCCCCCGGGGGGGTAGCACAGATACGCAGTATTTT. Translated, it gives CASSPRGGSTDTQYF.

The J gene is TRBJ1-4, the V gene TRBV27; 7 nucleotides align to TRBD1. The CDR3 has 14 amino acids. J was trimmed by 8 bases and V by 4 bases; bases with no gene match: 7. Germline CDR1 reads MNHEY; CDR2 reads SMNVEV (reference sequence). The CDR3 bases are TGTGCCAGCAGTTCCCAGGGGGGAACCGAAAAACTGTTTTTT. It codes for CASSSQGGTEKLFF.

In this sample, this clone turned up once. The chain has TRBV5-4 and TRBJ2-2, with 7 bases lining up with TRBD2. Trimming at V came to 7 bases and at J to 4 bases, leaving 7 bases not matched to a gene. The germline CDR1 and CDR2 sequences are SGHNT and YYREEE (reference sequence). The CDR3 consists of 14 residues. The CDR3 sequence: CASDNGRGTGELFF. The CDR3 region has the DNA TGTGCCAGCGACAATGGGAGGGGCACCGGGGAGCTGTTTTTT.

J is TRBJ2-2 and V is TRBV6-5, with D unresolved. V was trimmed by 6 bases and J by 1 base, leaving 9 bases between them. Looked up from germline, CDR1 is MNHEY and CDR2 is SVGAGI. The CDR3 runs to 14 residues. This chain's CDR3 is CASRRPENTGELFF. The CDR3 nucleotides read TGTGCCAGCAGGAGGCCCGAGAACACCGGGGAGCTGTTTTTT.

This chain uses TRBV5-1 with TRBJ2-7, with 10 positions matching TRBD2. Per the germline V gene, CDR1 is SGHRS and CDR2 is YFSETQ. Trimming cost V 2 bases and J 3 bases; bases outside gene matches: 5. The CDR3 totals 15 residues. CDR3 amino acids: CASSFLASGGYEQYF. The CDR3 DNA reads TGCGCCAGCAGCTTTCTAGCTAGCGGGGGCTACGAGCAGTACTTC.

This chain joins TRBV15 and TRBJ2-1; D is unclear. Trimming took off 1 base at V and 9 bases at J, with 7 bases between the two ends. The CDR3 runs 12 residues. Germline values: CDR1 LNHNV, CDR2 YYDKDF (reference sequence). In DNA form, the CDR3 reads TGTGCCACCAGCAGAGGGTACTTTGAGCAGTTCTTC. It is translated as CATSRGYFEQFF. The complete variable domain, with remaining parts taken from reference TRBV15 and TRBJ2-1, reads DAMVIQNPRYQVTQFGKPVTLSCSQTLNHNVMYWYQQKSSQAPKLLFHYYDKDFNNEADTPDNFQSRRPNTSFCFLDIRSPGLGDTAMYLCATSRGYFEQFFGPGTRLTVL.